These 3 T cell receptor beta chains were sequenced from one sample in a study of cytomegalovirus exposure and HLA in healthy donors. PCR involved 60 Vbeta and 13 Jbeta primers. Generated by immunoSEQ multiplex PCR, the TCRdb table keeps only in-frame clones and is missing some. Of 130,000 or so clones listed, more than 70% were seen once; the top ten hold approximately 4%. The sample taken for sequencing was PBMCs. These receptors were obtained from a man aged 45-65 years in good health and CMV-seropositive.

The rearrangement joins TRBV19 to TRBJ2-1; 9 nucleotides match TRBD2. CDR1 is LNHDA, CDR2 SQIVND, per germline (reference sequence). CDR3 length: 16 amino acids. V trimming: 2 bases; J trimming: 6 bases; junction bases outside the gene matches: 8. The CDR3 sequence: CASSIRGSGRTNEQFF. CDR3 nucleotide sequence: TGTGCCAGTAGTATAAGGGGTAGCGGGAGAACCAATGAGCAGTTCTTC.

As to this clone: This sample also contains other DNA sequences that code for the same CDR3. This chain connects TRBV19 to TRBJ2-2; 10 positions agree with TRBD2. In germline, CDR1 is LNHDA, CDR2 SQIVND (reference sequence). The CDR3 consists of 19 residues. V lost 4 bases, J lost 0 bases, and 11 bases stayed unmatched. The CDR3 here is CASSSRLAGMISNTGELFF. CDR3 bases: TGTGCCAGTAGTAGTAGACTAGCGGGTATGATTTCGAACACCGGGGAGCTGTTTTTT.

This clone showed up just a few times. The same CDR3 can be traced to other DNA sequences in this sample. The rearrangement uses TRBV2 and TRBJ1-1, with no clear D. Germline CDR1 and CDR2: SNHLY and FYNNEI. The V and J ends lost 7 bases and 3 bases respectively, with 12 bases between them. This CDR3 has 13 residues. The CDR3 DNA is TGTGCCAGCACAAGGCAGGCCGACACTGAAGCTTTCTTT. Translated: CASTRQADTEAFF.